Below are 21 T cell receptor beta chains sequenced from a single sample in a study of T cells in Graves' hyperthyroidism and ophthalmopathy. Using RNA transcripts as the source, TCR beta CDR3 regions were amplified. The primer set for the first-round RT-PCR of the TCR CDR3 was HTBI. MiXCR, run by TCRdb on the multiplex PCR reads, gives a single entry per CDR3 protein. The repertoire holds hundreds of thousands of distinct CDR3 sequences, with around 15% as singletons. Sequencing was performed on blood. These receptors originate from a woman aged 25 to 39 with Graves' hyperthyroidism.

The V and J genes are TRBV20-1 and TRBJ2-7; 7 bases agree with TRBD2. Looked up from germline, CDR1 is DFQATT and CDR2 is SNEGSKA (reference sequence). The J segment lost 2 bases and the V segment lost 1 base, leaving 2 bases of the junction unmatched. The CDR3 consists of 13 residues. Here the CDR3 DNA reads TGCAGTGCTAGAGTAGCGGGCGCCTACGAGCAGTACTTC. The encoded protein is CSARVAGAYEQYF.

The genes are TRBV6-1 and TRBJ1-5; 8 nucleotides line up with TRBD1. The CDR3 has 12 residues. Germline CDR1 is MNHNS and CDR2 is SASEGT. J was trimmed by 7 bases and V by 9 bases; bases with no gene match: 5. DNA of the CDR3: TGTGCCAGTGGACAGGGACAGCAGCCCCAGCATTTT. Residues: CASGQGQQPQHF.

Points on this clonotype: At one of its ends the junction is not consistent with the germline gene, which may arise from a read error. V and J are TRBV12-3 or TRBV12-4 and TRBJ2-5; D not resolved. This CDR3 is 12 amino acids long. DNA for the CDR3: TGTGCCGGCAGTCGTATACAAGAGACCCAGTACTTC. This translates into CAGSRIQETQYF.

This clonotype was counted many times. This sequence joins TRBV2 and TRBJ2-5; D remains ambiguous. Per germline, CDR1 SNHLY and CDR2 FYNNEI. The length of the CDR3 is 13 residues. The V end was cut by 5 bases, the J end by 5 bases, with 12 bases between. The CDR3 nucleotides read TGTGCCAGCAGTCCAATAGGAGCGGAGACCCAGTACTTC. Its protein is CASSPIGAETQYF.

This clonotype was seen repeatedly, ten times or more. The J gene is TRBJ2-1, the V gene TRBV28; 7 bases line up with TRBD1. Trimming at V came to 6 bases and at J to 7 bases, leaving 6 bases not matched to a gene. The CDR3 has 13 residues. The germline gives CDR1 MDHEN, CDR2 SYDVKM. The CDR3, as DNA: TGTGCCAGCAGGAAAAGGGGGCAGAATGAGCAGTTCTTC. This encodes CASRKRGQNEQFF.

This clonotype showed up many times. The chain employs TRBV4-3 and TRBJ2-5, with D unclear. V was trimmed by 5 bases and J by 2 bases, leaving 9 bases between them. The CDR3 sequence is 13 residues long. Germline-derived CDR1 and CDR2 are LGHNA and YSLEER. Here the CDR3 reads CASSSQLQETQYF. As DNA, the CDR3 is TGCGCCAGCAGCTCACAGCTACAAGAGACCCAGTACTTC.

At least ten counts were recorded for this clonotype. CDR3: CSASIGQETSYEQYF. The CDR3 nucleotides are TGCAGTGCTAGTATAGGACAGGAGACCTCCTACGAGCAGTACTTC. This chain joins TRBV20-1 and TRBJ2-7; 7 bases map to TRBD1. V gave up 3 bases and J gave up 0 bases; unmatched junction bases: 8. The CDR3 covers 15 residues. The germline CDR1 and CDR2 sequences are DFQATT and SNEGSKA (reference sequence).

This chain connects TRBV6-1 to TRBJ2-3, with TRBD2 matching 10 bases. The CDR3 loop spans 15 amino acids. Germline lookup yields CDR1 MNHNS and CDR2 SASEGT. Trimming at V came to 4 bases and at J to 9 bases, leaving 10 bases not matched to a gene. Written as DNA, the CDR3 is TGTGCCAGCAGTGGTCTAGCGGGAGAGGTAGGGACGCAGTATTTT. Protein product: CASSGLAGEVGTQYF.

The sample holds a few counts of this clonotype. The V call is TRBV19, the J call TRBJ2-5; 12 bases align to TRBD1. After removal of 3 bases from V and 4 bases from J, the junction contained 3 bases not matched to a gene. Germline-derived CDR1 and CDR2 are LNHDA and SQIVND (reference sequence). The CDR3 is made up of 15 amino acids. The CDR3: CASSIMGQGAETQYF. The CDR3 DNA is TGTGCCAGTAGTATTATGGGACAGGGGGCAGAGACCCAGTACTTC.

Details on this clonotype: This may come from a read error, since a much larger clone is one base off. CDR3 bases: TGTGCCAGCAGCTTAGGAGCGTTGAGGAATTCACCCCTCCACTTT. Protein sequence: CASSLGALRNSPLHF. The chain employs TRBV7-8 and TRBJ1-6; D unclear. In germline, CDR1 is SGHVS, CDR2 FQNEAQ. Trimming removed 1 base from V and 7 bases from J, with 11 bases in between. The CDR3 loop spans 15 amino acids.

This sequence joins TRBV6-1 and TRBJ2-7, with D perhaps matching TRBD1 (6 bases). V was trimmed by 6 bases and J by 2 bases, leaving 14 bases between them. This CDR3 is built from 14 residues. Germline V CDR1 and CDR2: MNHNS, SASEGT. The CDR3, as DNA: TGTGCCAGCAGGTCGACAGGACCAACCTACGAGCAGTACTTC. Its translation: CASRSTGPTYEQYF.

This clonotype has only a few counts. The chain combines TRBV20-1 with TRBJ2-3; TRBD2 matches at 9 bases. CDR1 and CDR2 (germline): DFQATT, SNEGSKA (reference sequence). CDR3 size: 18 residues. V was pared by 1 base and J by 2 bases, with 13 bases of the junction left unmatched. This CDR3 reads CSARGIFRTSENTDTQYF. The DNA for the CDR3 is TGCAGTGCTAGAGGTATTTTTCGGACTAGCGAAAACACAGATACGCAGTATTTT.

A few counts support this clonotype. The J gene is TRBJ2-1, the V gene TRBV9; D might be TRBD1 or TRBD2, each matching 5 bases. Between the trimmed V and J ends, which lost 4 bases and 0 bases, there was a span of 23 bases. The CDR3 sequence is 19 residues long. The germline gives CDR1 SGDLS, CDR2 YYNGEE. The CDR3 region has the DNA TGTGCCAGCAGCTTCCCTGGGGGAGCGGCCCAAAGCTCCTACAATGAGCAGTTCTTC. The encoded protein is CASSFPGGAAQSSYNEQFF.

This chain uses TRBV19 with TRBJ1-2; no firm D call. Germline lookup yields CDR1 LNHDA and CDR2 SQIVND (reference sequence). The V end was cut by 4 bases, the J end by 2 bases, with 8 bases between. The CDR3 length is 13 residues. The chain's CDR3 is CASSRADNYGYTF. CDR3 sequence (DNA): TGTGCCAGTAGTAGGGCGGACAACTATGGCTACACCTTC.

Turning to this clonotype: It may be a read error: a sequence one base away is much more abundant. The chain combines TRBV28 with TRBJ2-5; D is unclear. V lost 3 bases, J lost 9 bases, and 32 bases lay in between. CDR1 is MDHEN, CDR2 SYDVKM, per germline. The CDR3 totals 19 residues. The CDR3 DNA sequence: TGTGCCAGCAGTTTTGATGCCCTCTCGGGTTGGGGAAAAGTTGAGGCCCAGTACTTC. It encodes CASSFDALSGWGKVEAQYF.

This clonotype came up many times. The chain carries TRBV16 and TRBJ2-3; D tentatively reads TRBD1 or TRBD2 (5 bases each). This CDR3 spans 20 amino acids. The V gene's germline CDR1 is KGHSY and CDR2 FQNENV. The V gene lost 0 bases and the J gene lost 2 bases, with 24 bases spanning the gap. The CDR3 DNA reads TGTGCCAGCAGCCAATCCGGAGGACGGGACCTCTACCTTTTCACAGATACGCAGTATTTT. This sequence encodes CASSQSGGRDLYLFTDTQYF. Using reference TRBV16 and TRBJ2-3 for the parts outside the CDR3, the full variable domain is GEEVAQTPKHLVRGEGQKAKLYCAPIKGHSYVFWYQQVLKNEFKFLISFQNENVFDETGMPKERFSAKCLPNSPCSLEIQATKLEDSAVYFCASSQSGGRDLYLFTDTQYFGPGTRLTVL.

The table lists this clonotype with a few counts. The rearrangement uses TRBV10-3 and TRBJ1-5; D ambiguous. This CDR3 contains 12 residues. From germline, CDR1 is ENHRY and CDR2 SYGVKD. With 4 bases removed from V and 6 bases from J, the gap between germline ends came to 7 bases. The CDR3 coding sequence is TGTGCCATCAGTGGCATAGCTCAGCCCCAGCATTTT. It yields the protein CAISGIAQPQHF.

The chain carries TRBV5-1 and TRBJ2-6; perhaps TRBD2 as D (6 bases). Germline V CDR1 and CDR2: SGHRS, YFSETQ. CDR3 length: 16 residues. The V and J ends lost 0 bases and 4 bases respectively, with 11 bases between them. Here the CDR3 reads CASSLDRGLGANVLTF. CDR3 DNA sequence: TGCGCCAGCAGCTTGGACCGGGGACTCGGGGCCAACGTCCTGACTTTC.

This clonotype was recorded at least ten times. Written as DNA, the CDR3 is TGTGCCAGCAGATGGGGGGAAAACAATCAGCCCCAGCATTTT. Amino acid sequence: CASRWGENNQPQHF. V and J are TRBV12-3 or TRBV12-4 and TRBJ1-5; weak D call: TRBD1 (5 bases). Between the trimmed V and J ends, which lost 6 bases and 3 bases, there was a span of 12 bases. CDR3 length: 14 amino acids.

The chain links TRBV5-1 to TRBJ2-1, with D perhaps matching TRBD1 (5 bases). Germline CDR1 SGHRS, CDR2 YFSETQ. Trimming left V 0 bases short and J 0 bases short, with 7 bases between. This CDR3 spans 15 amino acids. In DNA form, the CDR3 reads TGCGCCAGCAGCTTGGAACAGGCCTCCTACAATGAGCAGTTCTTC. It codes for CASSLEQASYNEQFF.

Comments on this clonotype: Germline and junction disagree at one end, which may indicate a read error. The gene calls are TRBV7-7 and TRBJ2-3, with TRBD2 matching 7 bases. The CDR3 contains 15 residues. The germline V gene encodes CDR1 SSHAT and CDR2 FNYEAQ (reference sequence). CDR3 loop: CASSGGLGLTDTQYF. As DNA, the CDR3 is TGTGCTAGCAGCGGCGGACTAGGTCTCACAGATACGCAGTATTTT.